The 2 T cell receptor beta chains in this list originate from one sample, sequenced in a study of T cell responses to AZD1222 COVID-19 vaccine. Only in-frame clones appear in the TCRdb table, and some are missing; sequencing was by immunoSEQ multiplex PCR. The sample has around 150,000 clones; about 92% are singletons. The sequenced sample was peripheral blood, obtained 28 days after the second AZD1222 dose. The receptors derive from an adult who received the AZD1222 COVID-19 vaccine.

The rearrangement uses TRBV3-1 (or the pseudogene TRBV3-2) and TRBJ2-1; TRBD2 agrees at 12 bases. The CDR3 loop spans 18 amino acids. Germline trimming cut 3 bases from V and 0 bases from J; bases unmatched to any gene: 6. Germline-derived CDR1 and CDR2 are LGHDT and YNNKEL (reference sequence). The CDR3 nucleotides read TGTGCCAGCAGCCAGCTAGCGGGAGGGCGAGGCTCCTACAATGAGCAGTTCTTC. Residues: CASSQLAGGRGSYNEQFF.

V is TRBV5-6 and J is TRBJ1-3; 12 nucleotides match TRBD1. The CDR3 runs to 16 residues. Trimming removed 4 bases from V and 0 bases from J; junction bases left unmatched: 2. CDR1 is SGHDT and CDR2 is YYEEEE in the germline V gene. CDR3 amino acids: CASSRDRGLSGNTIYF. The CDR3, as DNA: TGTGCCAGCAGCAGGGACAGGGGGCTCTCTGGAAACACCATATATTTT.